This T cell receptor (beta chain) stems from a study of blood T cell dynamics during melanoma immunotherapy. Across the study: Patients with metastatic melanoma got pembrolizumab or nivolumab-ipilimumab as first-line care.

Assay used: immunoSEQ multiplex PCR; TCRdb lists only in-frame clones, some missing. Of about 8,500 clones in the sample, about four fifths were seen once. Per germline, CDR1 SGHTA and CDR2 FQGTGA. The CDR3 has 14 amino acids. Trimming cost V 0 bases and J 10 bases; bases outside gene matches: 2. Documented time point: pre-treatment baseline. Response was assessed by RECIST 1.1 at 12 weeks, except a couple of rapid progressors. The chain combines TRBV7-3 with TRBJ1-6; TRBD1 matches 8 bases. The clonotype comes from a human donor with melanoma. Material: blood, obtained from a patient treated with checkpoint blockade. Written as DNA, the CDR3 is TGTGCCAGCAGCTTAACGGCAGGGGGCTCACCCCTCCACTTT. Its protein product is CASSLTAGGSPLHF.